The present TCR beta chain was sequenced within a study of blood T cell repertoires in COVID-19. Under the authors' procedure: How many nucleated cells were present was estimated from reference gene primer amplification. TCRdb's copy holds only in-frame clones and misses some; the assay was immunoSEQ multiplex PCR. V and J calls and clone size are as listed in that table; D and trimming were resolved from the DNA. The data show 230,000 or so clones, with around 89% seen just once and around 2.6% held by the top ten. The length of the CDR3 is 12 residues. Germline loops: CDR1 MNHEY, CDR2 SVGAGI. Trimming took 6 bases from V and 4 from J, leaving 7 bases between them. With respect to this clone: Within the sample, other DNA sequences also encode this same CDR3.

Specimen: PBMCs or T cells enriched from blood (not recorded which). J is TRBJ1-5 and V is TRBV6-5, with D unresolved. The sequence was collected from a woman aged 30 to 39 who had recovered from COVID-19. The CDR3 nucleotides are TGTGCCAGCAGGGCCAATAATCAGCCCCAGCATTTT. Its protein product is CASRANNQPQHF.